This TCR beta chain was obtained from a study of vaccination and CD4 T cells after COVID-19. About the study: Post-diagnosis, post-COVID samples were collected after a median approximately 91 days, ranging 35 to 161. As control conditions, cultures were given either a CEFX pool serving as positive control, an HIV-1 Nef pool, or no peptide at all.

Treatment: approximately 10-day PBMC culture with coronavirus spike peptide pools or control peptides (ViraFEST assay). PBMCs, plated at around 1.9 million per well, were grown in the presence of roughly 9.5 IU/ml IL-2 and 10 ug/ml peptide pools. CD4+ T cells were isolated by negative selection after less than twelve days of culture. The CDR3 consists of 15 residues. Trimming removed 2 bases from V and 0 bases from J, with 11 bases in between. CDR1 and CDR2 from the germline V gene are SGHNT and YENEEA. The Oncomine TCR Beta short-read assay was applied to DNA of cultured CD4+ T cells. MiXCR, applied by TCRdb to the PCR reads, yields one record per CDR3 protein. This sample has just over 14,000 distinct CDR3 sequences, with 52% found just once. This clonotype was found a few times. The antigen remains undetermined.

The receptor was derived from a human donor who had recovered from COVID-19. The sequenced material came from CD4+ T cells from blood, cultured in vitro. This chain uses TRBV11-3 with TRBJ2-7; D remains unclear. The CDR3 nucleotides read TGTGCCAGCAGCTTACGGGCAGCTAGCTCCTACGAGCAGTACTTC. This encodes CASSLRAASSYEQYF.